Listed here are 5 T cell receptor beta chains from one sample, sequenced in a study of blood T cell repertoires in COVID-19. TCRdb keeps only in-frame clones here, not all; method: immunoSEQ multiplex PCR. Of hundreds of thousands of clones listed, around 84% are singletons. Sequenced: peripheral blood. The receptor source for this set is a woman aged 80 or over with active or convalescent COVID-19.

DNA of the CDR3: TGTGCCAGCAGCCTGACTAGCGCGACCTACAATGAGCAGTTCTTC. Its translation is CASSLTSATYNEQFF. V gene TRBV3-1 (or the pseudogene TRBV3-2) combines with J gene TRBJ2-1; 8 bases map to TRBD2. The junction had 4 bases not matched to a gene; V was cut back by 4 bases and J by 2 bases. Per the germline V gene, CDR1 is LGHDT and CDR2 is YNNKEL (reference sequence). The CDR3 length is 15 residues.

V gene TRBV3-1 (or the pseudogene TRBV3-2) combines with J gene TRBJ2-4; D gene unclear. This CDR3 is 15 amino acids long. The V end was cut by 6 bases, the J end by 0 bases, with 12 bases between. The germline V gene has CDR1 LGHDT and CDR2 YNNKEL (reference sequence). CDR3 DNA: TGTGCCAGCAGTCCCCCTGGGCTAGCCAAAAACATTCAGTACTTC. Protein product: CASSPPGLAKNIQYF.

The gene calls are TRBV6-2 or TRBV6-3 and TRBJ2-7, with no clear D. This CDR3 is built from 11 residues. V lost 5 bases and J 2 bases, leaving 4 bases between the germline ends. Germline CDR1 is MNHEY and CDR2 is SVGEGT. The CDR3, as DNA: TGTGCCAGCAGTCCCGCCTACGAGCAGTACTTC. It specifies CASSPAYEQYF.

CDR3 nucleotides: TGCGCCAGCAGCTTGGACTGGTACAATGAGCAGTTCTTC. Translated: CASSLDWYNEQFF. V is TRBV5-1 and J is TRBJ2-1; D unclear. The CDR3 has 13 amino acids. Deletions cut 0 bases from V and 4 bases from J, with 5 bases between. Germline CDR1 and CDR2: SGHRS and YFSETQ.

This clone was found a few times. The genes are TRBV30 and TRBJ1-1, with TRBD1 identical over 8 bases. CDR1 and CDR2 (germline): GTSNPN, SVGIG (reference sequence). The CDR3 runs 15 residues. V lost 0 bases, J lost 3 bases, and 6 bases stayed unmatched. In DNA form, the CDR3 reads TGTGCCTGGAGTGTTTCGGACAGGGAGTACACTGAAGCTTTCTTT. Translated: CAWSVSDREYTEAFF.